This T cell receptor (beta chain) was captured by sequencing in a study of cytomegalovirus exposure and HLA in healthy donors. The table lists this clone with a few counts. CDR3 size: 16 residues. CDR1 is MRHNA, CDR2 SNTAGT, per germline. Trimming took off 3 bases at V and 0 bases at J, with 11 bases between the two ends. With 60 Vbeta and 13 Jbeta primers, the PCR was carried out. Some clones are missing from TCRdb's copy, which holds only in-frame ones; the method was immunoSEQ multiplex PCR. The sample has 200,000 or so clones; 70% to 85% are singletons. Input material: PBMCs. The TCR sequence derives from a boy younger than 10 in good health and CMV-seronegative. The V and J genes are TRBV6-4 and TRBJ2-2, with D unresolved. For the CDR3, the DNA is TGTGCCAGCAGTGAAGTAATGGAGACGAACACCGGGGAGCTGTTTTTT. Translated, it gives CASSEVMETNTGELFF.